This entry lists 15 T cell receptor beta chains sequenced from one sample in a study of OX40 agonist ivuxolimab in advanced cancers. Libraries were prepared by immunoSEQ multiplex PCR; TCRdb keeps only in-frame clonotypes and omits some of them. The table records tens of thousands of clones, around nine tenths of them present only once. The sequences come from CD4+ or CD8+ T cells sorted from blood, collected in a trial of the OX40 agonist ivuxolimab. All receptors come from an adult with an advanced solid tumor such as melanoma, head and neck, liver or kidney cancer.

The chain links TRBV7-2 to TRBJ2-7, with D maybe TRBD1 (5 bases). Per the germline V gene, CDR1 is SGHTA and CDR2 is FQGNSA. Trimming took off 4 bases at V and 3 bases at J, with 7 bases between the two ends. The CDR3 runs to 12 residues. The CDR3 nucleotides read TGTGCCAGCAGCTCAACAGGCTACGAGCAGTACTTC. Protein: CASSSTGYEQYF.

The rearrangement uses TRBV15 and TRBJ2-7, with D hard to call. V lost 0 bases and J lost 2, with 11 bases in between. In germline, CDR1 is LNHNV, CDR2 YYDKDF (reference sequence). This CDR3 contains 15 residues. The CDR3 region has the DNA TGTGCCACCAGCAGAGAGGCAGACGGAACCTACGAGCAGTACTTC. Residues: CATSREADGTYEQYF. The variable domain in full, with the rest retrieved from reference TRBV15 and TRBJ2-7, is DAMVIQNPRYQVTQFGKPVTLSCSQTLNHNVMYWYQQKSSQAPKLLFHYYDKDFNNEADTPDNFQSRRPNTSFCFLDIRSPGLGDTAMYLCATSREADGTYEQYFGPGTRLTVT.

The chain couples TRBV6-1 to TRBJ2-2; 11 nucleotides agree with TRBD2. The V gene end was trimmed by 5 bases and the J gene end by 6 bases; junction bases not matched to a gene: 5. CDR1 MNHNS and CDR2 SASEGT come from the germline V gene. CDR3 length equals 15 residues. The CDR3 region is CASSNLAGGPGELFF. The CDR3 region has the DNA TGTGCCAGCAGTAATTTAGCGGGGGGGCCCGGGGAGCTGTTTTTT.

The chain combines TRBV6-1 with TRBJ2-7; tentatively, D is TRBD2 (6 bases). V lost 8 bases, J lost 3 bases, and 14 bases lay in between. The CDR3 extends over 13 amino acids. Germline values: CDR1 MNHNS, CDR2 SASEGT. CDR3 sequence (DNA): TGTGCCAGCGCGGGGAGGAGGGACTACGAGCAGTACTTC. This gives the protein CASAGRRDYEQYF.

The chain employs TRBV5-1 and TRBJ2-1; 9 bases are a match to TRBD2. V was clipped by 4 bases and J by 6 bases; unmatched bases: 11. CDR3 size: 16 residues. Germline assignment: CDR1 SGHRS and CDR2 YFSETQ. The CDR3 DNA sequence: TGCGCCAGCAGCGTGGCAGGGACTAGCATCCTCAATGAGCAGTTCTTC. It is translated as CASSVAGTSILNEQFF.

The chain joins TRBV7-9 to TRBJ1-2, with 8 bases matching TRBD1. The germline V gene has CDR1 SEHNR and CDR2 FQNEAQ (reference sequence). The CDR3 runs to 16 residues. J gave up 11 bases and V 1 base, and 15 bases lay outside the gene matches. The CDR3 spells CASSLGPLLQGGKYTF. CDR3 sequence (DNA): TGTGCCAGCAGCTTAGGACCCTTATTACAGGGGGGTAAATACACCTTC.

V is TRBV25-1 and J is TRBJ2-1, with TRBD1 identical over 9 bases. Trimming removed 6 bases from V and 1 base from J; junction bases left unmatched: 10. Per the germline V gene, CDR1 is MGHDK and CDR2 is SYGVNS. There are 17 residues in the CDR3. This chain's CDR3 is CASSSGTGRGSYNEQFF. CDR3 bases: TGTGCCAGCAGCTCCGGGACAGGGAGGGGATCCTACAATGAGCAGTTCTTC.

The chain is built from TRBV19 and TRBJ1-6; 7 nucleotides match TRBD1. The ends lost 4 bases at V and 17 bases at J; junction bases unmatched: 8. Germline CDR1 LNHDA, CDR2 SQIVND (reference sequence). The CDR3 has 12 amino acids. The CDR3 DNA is TGTGCCAGTAGTACCCGGACAGGTTTCTTCCACTTT. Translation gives CASSTRTGFFHF.

The chain's CDR3 is CASSQAKLAGDPTGELFF. CDR3 DNA: TGTGCCAGCAGCCAAGCCAAACTAGCGGGGGACCCCACCGGGGAGCTGTTTTTT. The gene calls are TRBV4-2 and TRBJ2-2; 11 nucleotides line up with TRBD2. V trimming: 1 base; J trimming: 4 bases; junction bases outside the gene matches: 8. The CDR3 has 18 amino acids. Looked up from germline, CDR1 is LGHNA and CDR2 is YNFKEQ.

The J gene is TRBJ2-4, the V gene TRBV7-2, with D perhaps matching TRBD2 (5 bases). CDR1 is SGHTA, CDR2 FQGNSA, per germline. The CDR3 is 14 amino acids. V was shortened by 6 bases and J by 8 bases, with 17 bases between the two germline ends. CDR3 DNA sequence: TGTGCCAGCAGTTTCCCACGGGGTCCGGACATTCAGTACTTC. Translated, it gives CASSFPRGPDIQYF.

The CDR3 DNA is TGTGCCAGCAGGAGGAGGCGGGGGGGCGTAAAACCCGAAGAAGAGACCCAGTACTTC. Translating it yields CASRRRRGGVKPEEETQYF. The V and J genes are TRBV27 and TRBJ2-5; 9 positions match TRBD2. This CDR3 contains 19 residues. In germline, CDR1 is MNHEY, CDR2 SMNVEV (reference sequence). With 6 bases clipped from V and 3 bases from J, the junction kept 20 bases outside the gene matches.

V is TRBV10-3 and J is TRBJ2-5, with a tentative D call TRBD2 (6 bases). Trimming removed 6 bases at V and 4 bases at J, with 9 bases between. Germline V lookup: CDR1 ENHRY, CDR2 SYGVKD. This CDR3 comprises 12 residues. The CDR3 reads CAISRERETQYF. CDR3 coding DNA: TGTGCCATCAGCCGGGAGCGAGAGACCCAGTACTTC.

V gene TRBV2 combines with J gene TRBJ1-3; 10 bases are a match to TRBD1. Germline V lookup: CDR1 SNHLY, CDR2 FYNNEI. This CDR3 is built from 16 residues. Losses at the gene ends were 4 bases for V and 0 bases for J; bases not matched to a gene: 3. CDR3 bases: TGTGCCAGCAGTGGGACAGGGGGATTCTCTGGAAACACCATATATTTT. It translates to CASSGTGGFSGNTIYF.

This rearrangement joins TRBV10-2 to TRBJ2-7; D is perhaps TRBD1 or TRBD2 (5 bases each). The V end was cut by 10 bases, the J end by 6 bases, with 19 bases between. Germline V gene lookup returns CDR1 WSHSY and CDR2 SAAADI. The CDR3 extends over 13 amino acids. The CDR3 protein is CATKGPPRAEQYF. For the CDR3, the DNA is TGCGCCACCAAGGGACCCCCCCGGGCCGAGCAGTACTTC.

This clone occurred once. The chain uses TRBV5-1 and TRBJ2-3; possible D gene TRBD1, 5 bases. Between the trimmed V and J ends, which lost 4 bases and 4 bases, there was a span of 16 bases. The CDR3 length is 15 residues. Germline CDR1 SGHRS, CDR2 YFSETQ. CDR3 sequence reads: CASSPGAGWADTQYF. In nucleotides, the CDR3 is TGCGCCAGCAGCCCTGGGGCAGGCTGGGCAGATACGCAGTATTTT.